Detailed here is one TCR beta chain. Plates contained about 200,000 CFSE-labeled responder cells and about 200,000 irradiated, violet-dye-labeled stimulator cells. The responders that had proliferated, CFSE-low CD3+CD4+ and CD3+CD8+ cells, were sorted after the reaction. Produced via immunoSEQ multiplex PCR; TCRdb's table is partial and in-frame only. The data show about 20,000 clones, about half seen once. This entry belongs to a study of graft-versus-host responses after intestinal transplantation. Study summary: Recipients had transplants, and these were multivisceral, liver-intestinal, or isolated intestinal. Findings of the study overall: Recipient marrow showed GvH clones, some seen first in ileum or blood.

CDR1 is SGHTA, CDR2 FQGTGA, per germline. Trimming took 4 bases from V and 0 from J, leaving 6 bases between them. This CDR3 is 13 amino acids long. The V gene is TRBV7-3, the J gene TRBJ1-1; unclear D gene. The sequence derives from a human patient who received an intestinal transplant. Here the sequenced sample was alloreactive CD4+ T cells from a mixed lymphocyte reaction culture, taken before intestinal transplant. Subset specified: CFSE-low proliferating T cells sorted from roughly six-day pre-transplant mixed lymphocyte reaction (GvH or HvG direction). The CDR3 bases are TGTGCCAGCAGCTGGAGGGTGAACACTGAAGCTTTCTTT. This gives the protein CASSWRVNTEAFF.